One sample yielded the 13 T cell receptor beta chains listed below, sequenced in a study of T cell responses to AZD1222 COVID-19 vaccine. The method was immunoSEQ multiplex PCR; TCRdb's version includes in-frame clones alone and lacks a portion of them. Of just under 75,000 clones in the sample, 60% to 85% are singletons; the top ten hold 47%. The source material was peripheral blood, sampled 28 days after the second AZD1222 dose. The receptors were sampled from an adult who received the AZD1222 COVID-19 vaccine.

The genes are TRBV7-9 and TRBJ1-2; tentative D call: TRBD1 (6 bases). From germline, CDR1 is SEHNR and CDR2 FQNEAQ (reference sequence). The germline V and J ends were trimmed by 5 bases and 8 bases, with 15 bases remaining between them. CDR3 length equals 13 residues. The CDR3 coding sequence is TGTGCCAGCAGCCAGCAGGGGAAATCCGGCTACACCTTC. Protein sequence: CASSQQGKSGYTF.

The CDR3 region is CASSLIDNTEAFF. The CDR3 DNA sequence: TGTGCCAGCAGCCTTATAGATAACACTGAAGCTTTCTTT. The rearrangement links TRBV11-2 to TRBJ1-1; D remains ambiguous. This CDR3 has 13 amino acids. V lost 5 bases and J 2 bases, leaving 9 bases between the germline ends. Germline V CDR1 and CDR2: SGHAT, FQNNGV.

The chain uses TRBV9 and TRBJ1-3, with D perhaps TRBD1 (6 bases). Germline V CDR1 and CDR2: SGDLS, YYNGEE. The length of the CDR3 is 15 residues. Trimming pared 4 bases from V and 0 bases from J, leaving 11 bases between. CDR3 in DNA: TGTGCCAGCAGCCCCACAGGGAGCTCTGGAAACACCATATATTTT. The encoded protein is CASSPTGSSGNTIYF.

This rearrangement joins TRBV7-9 to TRBJ2-3; possible D gene TRBD1, 6 bases. V lost 5 bases to trimming and J lost 4 bases, with 16 bases between them. The CDR3 has 15 amino acids. Germline CDR1 SEHNR, CDR2 FQNEAQ (reference sequence). DNA of the CDR3: TGTGCCAGCAGCCCAATCGGGACAAGCGCAGATACGCAGTATTTT. Amino acid sequence: CASSPIGTSADTQYF.

The gene calls are TRBV29-1 and TRBJ2-5; TRBD2 aligns across 9 bases. Germline V lookup: CDR1 SQVTM, CDR2 ANQGSEA. The CDR3 length is 14 residues. With 3 bases clipped from V and 5 bases from J, the junction kept 7 bases outside the gene matches. CDR3 sequence: CSVEASGGLETQYF. The CDR3, as DNA: TGCAGCGTTGAGGCCAGCGGGGGGTTGGAGACCCAGTACTTC.

In DNA, the CDR3 is TGTGCCAGCAGTTTTCTTGATACGCAGTATTTT. Amino acids: CASSFLDTQYF. The V gene is TRBV12-3 or TRBV12-4, the J gene TRBJ2-3; D remains unclear. The CDR3 sequence is 11 residues long. V was pared by 3 bases and J by 6 bases, with 4 bases between.

The chain joins TRBV2 to TRBJ2-1; 8 bases agree with TRBD1. Trimming at V came to 7 bases and at J to 0 bases, leaving 14 bases not matched to a gene. The CDR3 is 18 amino acids. Germline CDR1 reads SNHLY; CDR2 reads FYNNEI. The CDR3, as DNA: TGTGCCAGCATTTTAGGGACAGGATGGATGAGCTCCTACAATGAGCAGTTCTTC. Amino acids: CASILGTGWMSSYNEQFF.

In its sample, this clone was seen a few times. The rearrangement joins TRBV27 to TRBJ1-6; the D gene is possibly TRBD1 (5 bases). This CDR3 is 17 amino acids long. Deletions cut 2 bases from V and 0 bases from J, with 11 bases between. CDR1 is MNHEY and CDR2 is SMNVEV in the germline V gene (reference sequence). In DNA form, the CDR3 reads TGTGCCAGCAGTTTAGCCGGGGGGAGCTCCTATAATTCACCCCTCCACTTT. This codes for CASSLAGGSSYNSPLHF.

The genes are TRBV10-3 and TRBJ2-7, with 7 bases matching TRBD2. CDR3 length: 15 residues. Germline V gene lookup returns CDR1 ENHRY and CDR2 SYGVKD. With 2 bases clipped from V and 7 bases from J, the junction kept 11 bases outside the gene matches. As DNA, the CDR3 is TGTGCCATCAGTGAGCCTTTTGCGGGAGTACCTGAGCAGTACTTC. This codes for CAISEPFAGVPEQYF.

This clone appeared a single time. The chain is built from TRBV19 and TRBJ2-7, with D unresolved. Trimming left V 9 bases short and J 0 bases short, with 15 bases between. This CDR3 comprises 14 residues. Germline CDR1 and CDR2: LNHDA and SQIVND (reference sequence). The CDR3 bases are TGTGCCAGATCATTGGGGTATCGCTCCTACGAGCAGTACTTC. Its protein product is CARSLGYRSYEQYF. The complete variable domain, with remaining parts taken from reference TRBV19 and TRBJ2-7, reads DGGITQSPKYLFRKEGQNVTLSCEQNLNHDAMYWYRQDPGQGLRLIYYSQIVNDFQKGDIAEGYSVSREKKESFPLTVTSAQKNPTAFYLCARSLGYRSYEQYFGPGTRLTVT.

The V call is TRBV29-1, the J call TRBJ1-1; no clear D. CDR1 and CDR2 (germline): SQVTM, ANQGSEA. Trimming removed 5 bases at V and 11 bases at J, with 12 bases between. The CDR3 extends over 10 amino acids. The CDR3 DNA reads TGCAGCGTTCTGTCAGGTTGGGCTTTCTTT. Amino acid sequence: CSVLSGWAFF.

The chain joins TRBV3-1 (or the pseudogene TRBV3-2) to TRBJ1-2; TRBD1 might be the D (6 bases). Trimming cost V 1 base and J 4 bases, with 22 bases left between them. CDR1 is LGHDT, CDR2 YNNKEL, per germline (reference sequence). The CDR3 spans 18 residues. The CDR3, as DNA: TGTGCCAGCAGCCAAGGAGGGGGGACGGATATTTATGGCTATGGCTACACCTTC. It is translated as CASSQGGGTDIYGYGYTF.

The CDR3 loop is CAIRSPGNTEAFF. DNA of the CDR3: TGTGCCATCAGATCACCGGGAAACACTGAAGCTTTCTTT. This chain joins TRBV10-3 and TRBJ1-1; the D is unclear. Between the trimmed V and J ends, which lost 6 bases and 2 bases, there was a span of 10 bases. The CDR3 loop spans 13 amino acids. Germline V gene sequence: CDR1 ENHRY, CDR2 SYGVKD.